Shown below are 3 T cell receptor beta chains from a single sample sequenced in a study of blood T cell repertoires in COVID-19. Data came from immunoSEQ multiplex PCR; TCRdb stores just in-frame clones and leaves some out. The sample has around 140,000 clones; roughly 82% are singletons. Sequenced input: peripheral blood. The source of these receptors is a human donor in a cohort sampled during active COVID-19.

In the case of this clone: In the same sample, other DNA sequences code for this CDR3. The chain couples TRBV6-1 to TRBJ1-1; D uncertain. The CDR3 spans 13 residues. Trimming left V 3 bases short and J 1 base short, with 6 bases between. The germline gives CDR1 MNHNS, CDR2 SASEGT. The CDR3 is CASSERGNTEAFF. The CDR3 DNA reads TGTGCCAGCAGTGAGCGGGGGAACACTGAAGCTTTCTTT.

This clone has a handful of counts. The chain recombines TRBV9 with TRBJ2-2; a weak D match, TRBD2 (6 bases). This CDR3 is built from 15 residues. Deletions cut 0 bases from V and 6 bases from J, with 12 bases between. Germline loops: CDR1 SGDLS, CDR2 YYNGEE. In DNA form, the CDR3 reads TGTGCCAGCAGCGTAGATCCGGGAGCGGCCGGGGAGCTGTTTTTT. Amino acids: CASSVDPGAAGELFF.

The chain combines TRBV4-2 with TRBJ2-1; TRBD2 agrees at 10 bases. This CDR3 region has 16 residues. Germline CDR1 is LGHNA and CDR2 is YNFKEQ. The V gene end was trimmed by 0 bases and the J gene end by 9 bases; junction bases not matched to a gene: 8. The CDR3 region has the DNA TGTGCCAGCAGCCAAGATATAGAAGCGGGAGGGGGTGAGCAGTTCTTC. Translated: CASSQDIEAGGGEQFF.